This T cell receptor beta chain was identified during a study of Ad26.COV2.S vaccination and SARS-CoV-2 variants. Per the germline V gene, CDR1 is SGHVS and CDR2 is FQNEAQ. V shed 2 bases, J shed 0 bases, and the junction held 24 bases outside the gene matches. The CDR3 spans 22 residues. Profiled with immunoSEQ multiplex PCR; TCRdb holds only in-frame clones, not every one. The sample lists just over 350,000 clones, around 92% occurring once. Comment on this clone: Its antigen is still unknown.

Findings and limits, study-wide: Greater spike-specific TCR breadth was seen in vaccine recipients than in placebo recipients. It was reported that spike-specific CD8+ and CD4+ T cell responses were substantially broad after vaccination.

The origin of this receptor is a human donor who had recovered from COVID-19. V is TRBV7-8 and J is TRBJ1-1; 7 nucleotides match TRBD1. The input for sequencing was peripheral blood, taken after recovery from COVID-19. The CDR3 is CASSLNSRPGQRRPTMNTEAFF. The CDR3 region has the DNA TGTGCCAGCAGCTTAAATTCAAGGCCGGGACAGCGCCGACCAACAATGAACACTGAAGCTTTCTTT.